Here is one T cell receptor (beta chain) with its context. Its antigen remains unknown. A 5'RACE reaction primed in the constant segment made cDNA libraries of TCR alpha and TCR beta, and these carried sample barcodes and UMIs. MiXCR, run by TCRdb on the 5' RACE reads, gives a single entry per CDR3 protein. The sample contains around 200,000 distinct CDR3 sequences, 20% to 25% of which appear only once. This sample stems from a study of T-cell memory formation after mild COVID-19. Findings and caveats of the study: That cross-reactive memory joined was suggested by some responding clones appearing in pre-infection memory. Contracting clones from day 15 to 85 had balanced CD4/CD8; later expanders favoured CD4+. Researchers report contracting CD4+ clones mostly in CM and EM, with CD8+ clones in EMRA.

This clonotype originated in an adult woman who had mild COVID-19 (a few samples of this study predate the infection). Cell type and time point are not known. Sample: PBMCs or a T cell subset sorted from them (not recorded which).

The CDR3 DNA reads TGTGCCAGCAGCTCCCTAGGGGGCGATTTCTCTCAGCCCCAGCATTTT. This codes for CASSSLGGDFSQPQHF. The chain uses TRBV12-3 or TRBV12-4 and TRBJ1-5; 7 bases line up with TRBD1. V was pared by 6 bases and J by 6 bases, with 14 bases of the junction left unmatched. The CDR3 runs to 16 residues.